This TCR beta chain was recorded in a study of cytomegalovirus exposure and HLA in healthy donors. Study context: Per a later analysis, the roughly 670 first-cohort and about 120 validation repertoires shared one platform. Points from the study as a whole: Both high specificity and high sensitivity reportedly marked the classifier's diagnosis of cytomegalovirus status. The authors listed 150 to 200 TCR beta chains as cytomegalovirus-associated.

About this clone: No antigen is known for it.

This CDR3 is built from 15 residues. The V gene end was trimmed by 5 bases and the J gene end by 4 bases; junction bases not matched to a gene: 4. Germline CDR1 is KGHSH and CDR2 is LQKENI. TCRdb's table, derived via immunoSEQ multiplex PCR, lists solely in-frame clones and lacks some. The sample shows some 260,000 clones, about 92% of them seen only once. This receptor was obtained from a woman under 40 in good health and CMV-seronegative. The rearrangement uses TRBV18 and TRBJ2-1, with 11 bases fitting TRBD2. Input material: PBMCs. CDR3 DNA: TGTGCCAGCTCAAGGACTAGCGGGCAATACAATGAGCAGTTCTTC. Its protein is CASSRTSGQYNEQFF.